Following are 7 T cell receptor beta chains from one sample sequenced in a study of Graves' ophthalmopathy and Graves' hyperthyroidism. From RNA, the CDR3 regions of TCR beta chains were amplified and sequenced. Second-round multiplex PCR came after first-round RT-PCR with HTBI primers. Each CDR3 protein gets one entry after TCRdb re-called the multiplex PCR reads with MiXCR. Here the sample spans tens of thousands of distinct CDR3 sequences, approximately 46% being singletons. Sequenced material: peripheral blood. The receptors were sampled from an adult woman with stable Graves' hyperthyroidism.

This clonotype was found once. This chain uses TRBV20-1 with TRBJ2-3; 8 bases align to TRBD1. This CDR3 region has 15 residues. With 1 base clipped from V and 6 bases from J, the junction kept 9 bases outside the gene matches. CDR1 is DFQATT and CDR2 is SNEGSKA in the germline V gene (reference sequence). The DNA for the CDR3 is TGCAGTGCTAGAGCGGGGACAGGAGGGAGTGATACGCAGTATTTT. Translating it yields CSARAGTGGSDTQYF.

The gene calls are TRBV9 and TRBJ2-5, with TRBD1 identical over 10 bases. The CDR3 runs 14 residues. The germline CDR1 and CDR2 sequences are SGDLS and YYNGEE. Unmatched junction bases numbered 4, after V lost 3 bases and J lost 5 bases. The CDR3 loop is CASSEGTGEETQYF. In DNA, the CDR3 is TGTGCCAGCAGCGAGGGGACAGGGGAGGAGACCCAGTACTTC.

The table lists this clonotype with a few counts. V gene TRBV11-2 combines with J gene TRBJ2-5; 8 bases are a match to TRBD2. The germline CDR1 and CDR2 sequences are SGHAT and FQNNGV. The CDR3 runs 15 residues. V shed 0 bases and J 2 bases; nucleotides not matched to a gene: 2. CDR3 coding DNA: TGTGCCAGCAGCTTAGAGGCGGGGGGACAAGAGACCCAGTACTTC. Its protein product is CASSLEAGGQETQYF.

The chain employs TRBV5-1 and TRBJ2-7; TRBD1 matches 9 bases. The CDR3 is 14 amino acids. CDR1 is SGHRS, CDR2 YFSETQ, per germline. V lost 4 bases and J lost 5; bases outside the gene matches: 7. The CDR3 region has the DNA TGCGCCAGCAGCCCACTGGGACAGGGCCACGAGCAGTACTTC. Translating it yields CASSPLGQGHEQYF. The variable domain in full, completed from reference TRBV5-1 and TRBJ2-7, reads KAGVTQTPRYLIKTRGQQVTLSCSPISGHRSVSWYQQTPGQGLQFLFEYFSETQRNKGNFPGRFSGRQFSNSRSEMNVSTLELGDSALYLCASSPLGQGHEQYFGPGTRLTVT.

The rearrangement uses TRBV2 and TRBJ2-2, with D unresolved. Germline V lookup: CDR1 SNHLY, CDR2 FYNNEI. CDR3 length: 14 amino acids. The V end was cut by 3 bases, the J end by 2 bases, with 7 bases between. The CDR3 here is CASSEETNTGELFF. The DNA for the CDR3 is TGTGCCAGCAGTGAGGAGACAAACACCGGGGAGCTGTTTTTT.

The table lists this clonotype with many counts. The chain has TRBV2 and TRBJ1-2; tentatively, D is TRBD1 (5 bases). CDR3 length equals 14 residues. The ends were cut back, 6 bases at V and 4 bases at J, with 15 bases in the middle. From germline, CDR1 is SNHLY and CDR2 FYNNEI. DNA of the CDR3: TGTGCCAGCAGGGGGACCGAGGGGAGCTATGGCTACACCTTC. Protein sequence: CASRGTEGSYGYTF.

This clonotype was recorded at least ten times. The chain carries TRBV3-1 and TRBJ2-3; 7 bases are a match to TRBD2. CDR1 is LGHDT, CDR2 YNNKEL, per germline (reference sequence). The CDR3 sequence is 15 residues long. Trimming cost V 1 base and J 2 bases; bases outside gene matches: 3. The DNA of the CDR3 is TGTGCCAGCAGCCAAGCGGGAGGCGACACAGATACGCAGTATTTT. Translating gives CASSQAGGDTDTQYF.